This T cell receptor (beta chain) came from a study of CD8 T cells in ankylosing spondylitis. Regarding the study as a whole: Matched ankylosing spondylitis synovial fluid reportedly contained a significantly enriched population of disease-linked clones.

This clonotype was seen only a few times. The antigen is unknown. It was by quantitative 5'-RACE with molecular barcodes that TCR beta libraries were made. TCRdb re-derived calls from the 5' RACE reads in MiXCR, one entry per CDR3 protein. The sample holds just under 350,000 distinct CDR3 sequences, approximately 15% seen once. The CDR3 is made up of 15 amino acids. V dropped 2 bases and J dropped 6; count of bases not matched to a gene: 7. Germline lookup yields CDR1 SGHTA and CDR2 FQGNSA. This clonotype was sampled from a male donor with ankylosing spondylitis or in good health (not recorded which). J is TRBJ2-3 and V is TRBV7-2; 8 bases are a match to TRBD2. Sequences were obtained from blood, either unsorted or a sorted T cell fraction (not recorded which). The CDR3 loop reads CASSLNGGAVDTQYF. The CDR3 bases are TGTGCCAGCAGCTTAAACGGGGGGGCCGTGGATACGCAGTATTTT.